This TCR beta chain was observed in a study of cytomegalovirus exposure and HLA in healthy donors (dated by TCRdb to 2015 to 2018). As for the study more broadly: A later analysis indicated that the roughly 120 validation repertoires were generated on the platform also employed for the 700 or so repertoires of the first cohort. A separate validation cohort of roughly 130 different subjects was used in addition to the 666-subject first cohort. The study aimed to test whether signatures of past pathogen exposure could be identified by cataloging public T cell receptors. To predict cytomegalovirus infection status, the study brought together high-throughput TCR immunosequencing, statistical association of individual TCRs with disease status, and machine learning. Overall results and qualifications from the work: A later analysis found that TCRs clustered in the first cohort also tended to co-occur in the 120 validation repertoires, with approximately 94% of cluster scores above 0. Cytomegalovirus status was reported to be diagnosed by the classifier with high specificity and sensitivity in both the original and validation cohorts. In vitro tests confirmed that a few of the cytomegalovirus-associated TCR beta chains recognize cytomegalovirus antigens. Most TCR sequences were seen in very few donors, while some public TCRs were found in many individuals. The study gave a list of 150 to 200 TCR beta chains associated with cytomegalovirus. It was suggested by the authors that the approach could potentially be generalized to other disease states and immunological phenotypes. All 120 repertoires were used to score co-occurrence in the validation cohort in a later analysis, because that analysis had no HLA typing for the cohort.

For this clone: Its antigen is currently not known. Within one base of it there is no much larger clone, and no base qualities were kept.

The trim is 2 bases for V and 0 bases for J, with a gap of 11 bases between the germline ends. The germline V gene yields SGDLS for CDR1 and YYNGEE for CDR2. From its cysteine to its phenylalanine, the CDR3 spans 15 amino acids. Only the CDR3 DNA stays, 45 bases, in frame from base 1. Library preparation was by the immunoSEQ multiplex PCR assay. Per the source publication's procedure: A statistical classification framework was developed to diagnose cytomegalovirus status using the catalog of TCR beta chain sequences. TCRdb's version of the immuneACCESS table is confined to in-frame rearrangements and falls short of the full clone set. An unresolved V gene accounts for under half of the shortfall where checked; the remainder is of unknown origin. That table furnishes V, J and clone size, whereas the DNA furnished D and trimming. This sample has about 160,000 clones in its table, and 80% to 90% of those were observed once. The ten largest clones take up approximately 2% of the sample.

The donors belonged to the validation cohort of 90 to 150 subjects, which was separate from the approximately 700-subject first cohort. The source material was PBMCs. The TCR was taken from a woman younger than 30 in good health and CMV-seronegative. The V and J segments used are TRBV9 and TRBJ2-5; the best D guess is TRBD1, with 6 bases matching. The CDR3 amino acid sequence is: CASSVLQGHQETQYF. The nucleotides are TGTGCCAGCAGCGTCTTGCAGGGGCACCAAGAGACCCAGTACTTC.